The clone carrying this T cell receptor (beta chain) was observed many times. The antigen is unknown. The source of the sample is a study of CD8 T cells in ankylosing spondylitis. The study's findings and limits: Ankylosing spondylitis blood appeared to carry a characteristic TCR beta motif of 7 or 8 highly homologous variants. Disease-linked clones bore a CD8+ phenotype, appearing relatively rarely in peripheral blood. Reactive arthritis synovial fluid and blood previously showed some of these motif variants. Disease-associated clones were reportedly significantly overrepresented in matched ankylosing spondylitis synovial fluid.

MiXCR was run by TCRdb on the 5' RACE reads, yielding one entry per CDR3 protein. The table shows about 160,000 distinct CDR3 sequences, with 9.5% to 10% occurring only once. Trimming removed 6 bases from V and 6 bases from J; junction bases left unmatched: 9. This CDR3 contains 15 residues. The receptor comes from a female donor with ankylosing spondylitis or in good health (not recorded which). This chain links TRBV12-3 or TRBV12-4 with TRBJ2-1, with 9 bases fitting TRBD2. Sequencing was carried out using blood, either unsorted or a sorted T cell fraction (not recorded which). CDR3 region: CASSQTSGPINEQFF. CDR3 DNA sequence: TGTGCCAGCAGCCAGACTAGCGGACCAATCAATGAGCAGTTCTTC.